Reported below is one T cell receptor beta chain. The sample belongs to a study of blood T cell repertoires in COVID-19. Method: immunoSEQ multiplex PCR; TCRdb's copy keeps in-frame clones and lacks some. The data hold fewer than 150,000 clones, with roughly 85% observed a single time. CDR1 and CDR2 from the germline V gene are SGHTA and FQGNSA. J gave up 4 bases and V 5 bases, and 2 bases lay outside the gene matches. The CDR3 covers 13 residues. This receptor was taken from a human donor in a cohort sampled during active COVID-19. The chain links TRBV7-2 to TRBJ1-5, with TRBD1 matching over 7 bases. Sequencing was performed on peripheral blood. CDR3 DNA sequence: TGTGCCAGCAGCCCGACAGGGAATCAGCCCCAGCATTTT. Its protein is CASSPTGNQPQHF.